The text below deals with one T cell receptor beta chain. The data stem from a study of blood T cell repertoires in COVID-19. Study at large: Samples taken during acute and convalescent COVID-19 were collected in the United States, Italy and Spain. In each case, the material was cDNA or gDNA derived from T cells, B-cell-depleted T cells, or PBMCs.

The CDR3 covers 13 residues. V was shortened by 4 bases and J by 4 bases, with 10 bases between the two germline ends. Germline V gene lookup returns CDR1 SGHAT and CDR2 FQNNGV. The authors' processing: Nucleated cell counts were estimated from reference gene primer amplification. The data were produced by immunoSEQ multiplex PCR, yet TCRdb's version contains in-frame clones alone and is incomplete. Clone size and the V and J calls come from that table; the DNA yielded D and trimming. The table lists 230,000 or so clones, roughly 84% of them singletons. All enrollees were about 18 to 89 years old and from approximately 25 US areas.

The source material was PBMCs or T cells enriched from blood (not recorded which). This clonotype was obtained from a woman aged 45-65 years who had been exposed to COVID-19. The V call is TRBV11-2, the J call TRBJ1-2; a possible D gene is TRBD1 (6 bases). CDR3 in DNA: TGTGCCAGCAGCTCAGGACAGCTCTATGGCTACACCTTC. It is translated as CASSSGQLYGYTF.